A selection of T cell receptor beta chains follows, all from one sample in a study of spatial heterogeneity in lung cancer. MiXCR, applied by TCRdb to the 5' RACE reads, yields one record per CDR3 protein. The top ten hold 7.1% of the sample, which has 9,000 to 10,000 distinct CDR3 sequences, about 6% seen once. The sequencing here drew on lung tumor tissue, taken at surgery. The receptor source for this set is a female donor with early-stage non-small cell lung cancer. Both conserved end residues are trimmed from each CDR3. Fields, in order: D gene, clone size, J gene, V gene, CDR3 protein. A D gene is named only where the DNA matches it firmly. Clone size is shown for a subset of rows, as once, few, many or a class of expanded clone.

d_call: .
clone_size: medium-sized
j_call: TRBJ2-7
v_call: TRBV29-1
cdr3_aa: SAWPGLGGEQY

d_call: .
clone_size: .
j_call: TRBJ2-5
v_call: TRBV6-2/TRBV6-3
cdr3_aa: ASWNRRQETQY

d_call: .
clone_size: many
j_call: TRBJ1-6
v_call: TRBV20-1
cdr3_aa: SARASNNSPLH

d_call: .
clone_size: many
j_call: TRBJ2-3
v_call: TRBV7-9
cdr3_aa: ASSLATVGGSSTDTQY

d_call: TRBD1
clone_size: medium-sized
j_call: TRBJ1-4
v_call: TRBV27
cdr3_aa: ASSIRTGLEKLF

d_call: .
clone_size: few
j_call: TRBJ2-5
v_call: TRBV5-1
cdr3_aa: ASSLDLGYQETQY

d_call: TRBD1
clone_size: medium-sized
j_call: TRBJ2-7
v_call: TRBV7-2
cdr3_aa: ASSFDWTGLEQY

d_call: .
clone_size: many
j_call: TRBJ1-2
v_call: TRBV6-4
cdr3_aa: AGGKGHPRGYT

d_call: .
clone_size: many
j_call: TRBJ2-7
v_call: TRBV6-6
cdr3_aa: ASSPTGSYEQY

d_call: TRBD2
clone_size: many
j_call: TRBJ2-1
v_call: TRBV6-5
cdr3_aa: ASSPSLVAGVRDFSYNEQF

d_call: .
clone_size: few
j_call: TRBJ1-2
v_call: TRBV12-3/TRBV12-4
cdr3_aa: ASSPPHRASGGYT

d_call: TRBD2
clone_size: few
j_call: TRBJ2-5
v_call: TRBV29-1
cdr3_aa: SVGTSGAQETQY

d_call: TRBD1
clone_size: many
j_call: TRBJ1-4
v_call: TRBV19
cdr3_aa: ASSPGTGWGEKLF

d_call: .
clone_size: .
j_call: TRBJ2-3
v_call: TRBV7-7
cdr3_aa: ASSRGEASTDTQY

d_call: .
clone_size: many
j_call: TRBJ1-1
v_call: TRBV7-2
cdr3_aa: ASSSLGPNTEAF

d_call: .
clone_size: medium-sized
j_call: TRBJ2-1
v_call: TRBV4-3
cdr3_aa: ASSPSWTGENEQF

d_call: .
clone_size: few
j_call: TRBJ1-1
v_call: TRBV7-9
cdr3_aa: ASTPRLGTPGDTEAF

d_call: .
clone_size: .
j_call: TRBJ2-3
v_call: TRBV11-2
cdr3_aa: ASSLRTVNTQY

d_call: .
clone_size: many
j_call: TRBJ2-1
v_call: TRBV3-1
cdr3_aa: ASSQGISGANEQF

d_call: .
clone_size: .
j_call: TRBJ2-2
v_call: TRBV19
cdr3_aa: ASSPLNRRPGTGGELF

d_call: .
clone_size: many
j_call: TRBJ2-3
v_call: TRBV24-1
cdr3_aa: ASRGDTDTQY

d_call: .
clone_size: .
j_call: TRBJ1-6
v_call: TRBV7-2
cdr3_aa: ASSPVGTDNSPLH

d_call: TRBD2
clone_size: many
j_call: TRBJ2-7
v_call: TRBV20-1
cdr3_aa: SASPITSGRGEQY

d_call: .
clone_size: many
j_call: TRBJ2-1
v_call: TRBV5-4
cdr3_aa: ASSLARAGLGNEQF

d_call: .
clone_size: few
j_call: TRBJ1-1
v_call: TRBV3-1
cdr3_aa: ASSHRARGTEAF

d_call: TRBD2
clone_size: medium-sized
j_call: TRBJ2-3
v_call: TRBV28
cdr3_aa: ASSLAGEHTQY

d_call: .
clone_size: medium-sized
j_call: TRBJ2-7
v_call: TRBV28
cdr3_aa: ASTPPAPLLEQY

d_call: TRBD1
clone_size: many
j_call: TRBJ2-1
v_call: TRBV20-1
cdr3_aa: SAVGTGLASEQF

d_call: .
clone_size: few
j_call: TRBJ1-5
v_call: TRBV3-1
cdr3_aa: ASSQDLASNQPQH

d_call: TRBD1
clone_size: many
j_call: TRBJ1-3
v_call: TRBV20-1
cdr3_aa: SARGPQGANTIY

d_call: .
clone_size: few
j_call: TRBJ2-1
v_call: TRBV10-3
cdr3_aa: AISESGGRSSYNEQF

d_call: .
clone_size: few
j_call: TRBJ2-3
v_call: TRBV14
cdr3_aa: ASSPGNTDTQY

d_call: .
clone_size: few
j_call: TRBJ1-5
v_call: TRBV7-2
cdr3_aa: ASSPSRSSNQPQH

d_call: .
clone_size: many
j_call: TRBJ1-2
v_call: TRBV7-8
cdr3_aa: ASSPRDSTYGYT

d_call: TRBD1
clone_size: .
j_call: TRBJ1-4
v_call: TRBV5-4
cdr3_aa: ASSQTGVYEKLF

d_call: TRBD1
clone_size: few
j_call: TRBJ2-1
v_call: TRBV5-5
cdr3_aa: ASSKGQGTNNEQF

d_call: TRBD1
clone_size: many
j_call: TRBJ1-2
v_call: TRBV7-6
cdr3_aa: ASSPSPGGVNYGYT

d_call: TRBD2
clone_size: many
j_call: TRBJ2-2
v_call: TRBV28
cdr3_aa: ASSSWGLAGGPGELF

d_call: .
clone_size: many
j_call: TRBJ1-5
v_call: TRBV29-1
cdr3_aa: SVEEGQGLGQPQH

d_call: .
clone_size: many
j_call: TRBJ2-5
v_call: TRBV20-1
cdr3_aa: SAKRGRQETQY

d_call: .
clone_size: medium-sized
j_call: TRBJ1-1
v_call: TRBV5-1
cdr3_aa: ASSSTRGRSGTEAF

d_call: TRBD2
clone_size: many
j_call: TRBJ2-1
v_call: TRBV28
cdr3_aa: ASTSIRRASGGDEQF

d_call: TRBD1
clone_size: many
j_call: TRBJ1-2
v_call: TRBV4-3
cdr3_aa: ASSQDQGGEGGYGYT

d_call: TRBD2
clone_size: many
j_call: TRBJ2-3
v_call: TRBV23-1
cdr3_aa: ASSKGGYGTDTQY

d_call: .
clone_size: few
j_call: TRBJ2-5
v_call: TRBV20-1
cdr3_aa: SALPENQETQY

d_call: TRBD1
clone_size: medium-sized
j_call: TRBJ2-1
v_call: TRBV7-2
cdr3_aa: ASSSPTGGDEQF

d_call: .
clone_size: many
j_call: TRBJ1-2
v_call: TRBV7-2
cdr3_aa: ASSLDRTLYGYT

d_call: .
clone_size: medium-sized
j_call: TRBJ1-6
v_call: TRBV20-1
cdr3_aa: SAREGGGSPLH

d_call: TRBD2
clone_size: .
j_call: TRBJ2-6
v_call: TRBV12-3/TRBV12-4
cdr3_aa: ASSTSGFGANVLT

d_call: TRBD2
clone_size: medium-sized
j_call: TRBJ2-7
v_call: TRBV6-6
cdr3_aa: ASCGVAGSYEQY

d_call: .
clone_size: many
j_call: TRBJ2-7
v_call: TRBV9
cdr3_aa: ASSVDSTYEQY

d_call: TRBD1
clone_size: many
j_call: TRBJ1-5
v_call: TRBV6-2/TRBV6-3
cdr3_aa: ASSSAGGFFMGNQPQH

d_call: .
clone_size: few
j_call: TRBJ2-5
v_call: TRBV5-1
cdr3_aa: ASSLGGRETQY

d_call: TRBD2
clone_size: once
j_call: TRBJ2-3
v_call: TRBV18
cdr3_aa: ASSISGVTDTQY

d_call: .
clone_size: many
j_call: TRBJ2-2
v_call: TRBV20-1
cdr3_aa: SARVGSANTGELF